These 24 T cell receptor beta chains share one sample of origin, sequenced in a study of T cell changes during pregnancy in multiple sclerosis. This table comes from immunoSEQ multiplex PCR, and its TCRdb copy is limited to in-frame clones, with some not included. Among about 89,000 clones, 94% were seen once, and the ten largest hold about 0.78%. The source material was peripheral blood, sampled in the third trimester of pregnancy. Every receptor here comes from a female donor with multiple sclerosis, enrolled in a pregnancy study.

This chain uses TRBV6-5 with TRBJ2-6; no clear D. CDR1 MNHEY and CDR2 SVGAGI come from the germline V gene. V was cut by 6 bases and J by 2 bases, with 11 bases left in between. This CDR3 region has 15 residues. In DNA form, the CDR3 reads TGTGCCAGCAGACTCGATCCGACTGGGGCCAACGTCCTGACTTTC. The encoded protein is CASRLDPTGANVLTF.

The rearrangement links TRBV19 to TRBJ2-3; TRBD2 agrees at 7 bases. This CDR3 contains 20 residues. Trimming removed 3 bases from V and 4 bases from J; junction bases left unmatched: 22. Germline-derived CDR1 and CDR2 are LNHDA and SQIVND (reference sequence). Here the CDR3 DNA reads TGTGCCAGTAGTATGCCTCGGGGGAGCGGGAACCTTCAGGAGGCAGATACGCAGTATTTT. Translation: CASSMPRGSGNLQEADTQYF.

The genes are TRBV11-2 and TRBJ1-1, with D possibly being TRBD1 (5 bases). Germline CDR1 reads SGHAT; CDR2 reads FQNNGV. The CDR3 is 13 amino acids. V was clipped by 3 bases and J by 4 bases, with 9 bases between them. CDR3 amino acids: CASSFLGGTEAFF. DNA for the CDR3: TGTGCCAGCAGCTTCTTGGGGGGCACTGAAGCTTTCTTT.

The chain couples TRBV6-5 to TRBJ1-4; the D gene is possibly TRBD1 (5 bases). Trimming shortened V by 6 bases and J by 7 bases, and 12 bases separated the two germline ends. The CDR3 length is 13 residues. The germline V gene has CDR1 MNHEY and CDR2 SVGAGI. CDR3 amino acids: CASSPRGGEKLFF. CDR3 DNA: TGTGCCAGCAGCCCACGCGGGGGTGAAAAACTGTTTTTT.

The chain recombines TRBV27 with TRBJ2-7, with D possibly being TRBD2 (5 bases). This CDR3 spans 14 amino acids. Per germline, CDR1 MNHEY and CDR2 SMNVEV (reference sequence). V was shortened by 0 bases and J by 5 bases, with 11 bases between the two germline ends. The CDR3 coding sequence is TGTGCCAGCAGTTTATCCGGGAAATGGGACGAGCAGTACTTC. This codes for CASSLSGKWDEQYF.

The rearrangement joins TRBV19 to TRBJ1-2; D gene unclear. The germline gives CDR1 LNHDA, CDR2 SQIVND (reference sequence). V lost 3 bases, J lost 5 bases, and 10 bases lay in between. The CDR3 sequence is 13 residues long. The CDR3 loop is CASSIYSAYGYTF. The CDR3 DNA sequence: TGTGCCAGTAGTATCTACTCCGCTTATGGCTACACCTTC.

CDR3 residues: CASKRLAEGNEQFF. The CDR3 region has the DNA TGTGCCAGCAAGAGGCTAGCGGAAGGCAATGAGCAGTTCTTC. V and J are TRBV5-8 and TRBJ2-1; TRBD2 matches 7 bases. V trimming: 6 bases; J trimming: 6 bases; junction bases outside the gene matches: 9. The CDR3 length is 14 residues. Germline assignment: CDR1 SGHTS and CDR2 YDEGEE. Full variable domain (outside the CDR3, taken from reference TRBV5-8 and TRBJ2-1): EAGVTQSPTHLIKTRGQQATLRCSPISGHTSVYWYQQALGLGLQFLLWYDEGEERNRGNFPPRFSGRQFPNYSSELNVNALELEDSALYLCASKRLAEGNEQFFGPGTRLTVL.

The V gene is TRBV7-6, the J gene TRBJ2-1; TRBD2 might be the D (6 bases). The CDR3 runs 13 residues. CDR1 SGHVS and CDR2 FNYEAQ come from the germline V gene. The V gene lost 7 bases and the J gene lost 6 bases, with 13 bases spanning the gap. CDR3 loop: CASTHLAANEQFF. CDR3 in DNA: TGTGCCAGCACGCACTTAGCGGCCAATGAGCAGTTCTTC.

The chain recombines TRBV19 with TRBJ1-3; 10 nucleotides agree with TRBD1. The CDR3 length is 16 residues. Per the germline V gene, CDR1 is LNHDA and CDR2 is SQIVND (reference sequence). J was trimmed by 0 bases and V by 7 bases; bases with no gene match: 6. The CDR3 loop reads CASIRDRGRSGNTIYF. In DNA form, the CDR3 reads TGTGCCAGTATTCGGGACAGGGGACGCTCTGGAAACACCATATATTTT.

The chain carries TRBV9 and TRBJ2-7, with TRBD2 matching 11 bases. CDR1 and CDR2 (germline): SGDLS, YYNGEE. The CDR3 totals 18 residues. The trim removed 4 bases at V and 0 bases at J, leaving 12 bases unmatched. The CDR3, as DNA: TGTGCCAGCAGCCCCGACCTCCCTAGCGGGAGGATCTCCTACGAGCAGTACTTC. Protein: CASSPDLPSGRISYEQYF.

The genes are TRBV10-1 and TRBJ2-1, with D possibly TRBD1 on 5 matching bases. The V end was cut by 2 bases, the J end by 10 bases, with 12 bases between. Germline V gene lookup returns CDR1 WNHNN and CDR2 SYGVQD (reference sequence). This CDR3 region has 13 residues. CDR3 bases: TGCGCCAGCAGTGAGAGGGGTAGTGGAGAGCAGTTCTTC. Protein product: CASSERGSGEQFF.

This chain links TRBV10-3 with TRBJ2-3; D call uncertain. CDR1 ENHRY and CDR2 SYGVKD come from the germline V gene. CDR3 length: 14 residues. With 2 bases removed from V and 3 bases from J, the gap between germline ends came to 9 bases. The CDR3: CAISEIQSTDTQYF. DNA of the CDR3: TGTGCCATCAGTGAGATACAGTCAACAGATACGCAGTATTTT.

This clone was observed once. CDR3 region: CASSLMTSESTGELFF. The CDR3 DNA reads as TGTGCCAGCAGCTTAATGACTAGCGAATCCACCGGGGAGCTGTTTTTT. The chain links TRBV9 to TRBJ2-2; 8 bases line up with TRBD2. Germline lookup yields CDR1 SGDLS and CDR2 YYNGEE. The CDR3 runs to 16 residues. V was clipped by 4 bases and J by 4 bases; unmatched bases: 9.

This clone is deemed medium-sized. This chain joins TRBV6-4 and TRBJ2-2, with TRBD2 identical over 8 bases. Per the germline V gene, CDR1 is MRHNA and CDR2 is SNTAGT. V shed 5 bases and J 4 bases; nucleotides not matched to a gene: 0. This CDR3 is built from 13 residues. This CDR3 is CASSSGSTGELFF. The CDR3 region has the DNA TGTGCCAGCAGTAGCGGGAGCACCGGGGAGCTGTTTTTT.

The V call is TRBV11-2, the J call TRBJ1-2, with 7 bases lining up with TRBD1. This CDR3 is built from 16 residues. V was pared by 5 bases and J by 2 bases, with 11 bases of the junction left unmatched. Germline values: CDR1 SGHAT, CDR2 FQNNGV. CDR3 nucleotides: TGTGCCAGCAGCACGGAACAGGGGAAAAGGAACTATGGCTACACCTTC. The encoded protein is CASSTEQGKRNYGYTF.

The chain joins TRBV19 to TRBJ1-2, with D unclear. The CDR3 is made up of 12 amino acids. Trimming removed 3 bases at V and 8 bases at J, with 10 bases between. From germline, CDR1 is LNHDA and CDR2 SQIVND (reference sequence). DNA for the CDR3: TGTGCCAGTAGTATCCCGAACTTGGGCTACACCTTC. It translates to CASSIPNLGYTF.

The rearrangement uses TRBV27 and TRBJ2-2; D may be TRBD2 (6 bases). This CDR3 comprises 15 residues. Trimming removed 3 bases at V and 6 bases at J, with 14 bases between. Germline V gene sequence: CDR1 MNHEY, CDR2 SMNVEV (reference sequence). The CDR3 nucleotides are TGTGCCAGCAGTTTGAGGGAGGCCCCCGCCGGGGAGCTGTTTTTT. This sequence encodes CASSLREAPAGELFF.

The J gene is TRBJ2-4, the V gene TRBV27; TRBD1 matches 8 bases. V was clipped by 4 bases and J by 3 bases; unmatched bases: 11. Per germline, CDR1 MNHEY and CDR2 SMNVEV (reference sequence). This CDR3 has 17 residues. The CDR3 protein is CASSSLRTGWDKNIQYF. CDR3 DNA: TGTGCCAGCAGTTCTCTCCGGACAGGGTGGGACAAAAACATTCAGTACTTC.

The chain links TRBV28 to TRBJ1-2; the match to TRBD1 covers 9 bases. This CDR3 contains 13 residues. Trimming removed 6 bases from V and 8 bases from J; junction bases left unmatched: 7. Germline V gene data show CDR1 as MDHEN and CDR2 as SYDVKM. This chain's CDR3 is CASRRTGVMGYTF. The CDR3 DNA is TGTGCCAGCAGACGGACAGGGGTGATGGGCTACACCTTC.

The chain links TRBV30 to TRBJ2-3, with 11 bases lining up with TRBD2. The junction had 6 bases not matched to a gene; V was cut back by 0 bases and J by 4 bases. The CDR3 runs 16 residues. Germline CDR1 GTSNPN, CDR2 SVGIG (reference sequence). CDR3 in amino acids: CAWSVISGRVADTQYF. CDR3 nucleotides: TGTGCCTGGAGTGTTATTAGCGGGAGGGTCGCAGATACGCAGTATTTT.

The rearrangement uses TRBV19 and TRBJ2-7, with TRBD2 identical over 7 bases. Per germline, CDR1 LNHDA and CDR2 SQIVND (reference sequence). Losses at the gene ends were 1 base for V and 5 bases for J; bases not matched to a gene: 5. This CDR3 is built from 14 residues. The CDR3 DNA follows: TGTGCCAGTAGTATAGTTTCGGCGGGAGACGAGCAGTACTTC. Translated: CASSIVSAGDEQYF.

V and J are TRBV7-9 and TRBJ2-7, with TRBD2 identical over 8 bases. CDR1 SEHNR and CDR2 FQNEAQ come from the germline V gene (reference sequence). V dropped 1 base and J dropped 4; count of bases not matched to a gene: 3. The CDR3 contains 14 residues. CDR3 sequence reads: CASSLGPGGYEQYF. The CDR3 DNA sequence: TGTGCCAGCAGCTTAGGACCGGGGGGGTACGAGCAGTACTTC.

This chain connects TRBV4-1 to TRBJ2-7; 7 bases map to TRBD1. Trimming removed 4 bases from V and 3 bases from J; junction bases left unmatched: 18. The CDR3 has 18 amino acids. CDR1 and CDR2 from the germline V gene are MGHRA and YSYEKL. CDR3 sequence (DNA): TGCGCCAGCAGCCCGTTTATTGGTGGGGGACAGCACAACTACGAGCAGTACTTC. Amino acid sequence: CASSPFIGGGQHNYEQYF.

This clone was seen once. V gene TRBV2 combines with J gene TRBJ2-7; D perhaps matches TRBD2 (5 bases). CDR3 size: 15 residues. Trimming removed 2 bases at V and 6 bases at J, with 17 bases between. Looked up from germline, CDR1 is SNHLY and CDR2 is FYNNEI. The CDR3 loop is CASSELRGRLAEQYF. As DNA, the CDR3 is TGTGCCAGCAGTGAATTGAGAGGGCGCTTAGCCGAGCAGTACTTC.